This T cell receptor (beta chain) was observed in a study of T cell responses to AZD1222 COVID-19 vaccine. Study in general: Analyses pooled second doses at about 4 or about 12 weeks. Findings and caveats of the study: Two AZD1222 doses significantly raised spike-specific TCR breadth and depth over controls. Dominant at 160-218 and 743-854, vaccine-associated CD4 TCRs also spanned spike. Close to half of spike-specific TCRs reportedly recognize unmutated variant regions.

This table comes from immunoSEQ multiplex PCR, and its TCRdb copy is limited to in-frame clones, with some not included. The data contain roughly 130,000 clones, 85% to 90% of them singletons. Concerning this clone itself: Its antigen is unidentified.

The V end was cut by 1 base, the J end by 11 bases, with 18 bases between. The germline gives CDR1 LNHDA, CDR2 SQIVND (reference sequence). This CDR3 region has 15 residues. The rearrangement links TRBV19 to TRBJ1-3; D remains ambiguous. Sequenced material: peripheral blood, taken on day 0 of AZD1222 vaccination. The clonotype was recovered from an adult in good health. The CDR3 bases are TGTGCCAGTAGTATAGCCGGGTCCCCGCCGGGTCCCATATATTTT. This translates into CASSIAGSPPGPIYF. Looking up the rest from reference TRBV19 and TRBJ1-3 gives the full variable domain: DGGITQSPKYLFRKEGQNVTLSCEQNLNHDAMYWYRQDPGQGLRLIYYSQIVNDFQKGDIAEGYSVSREKKESFPLTVTSAQKNPTAFYLCASSIAGSPPGPIYFGEGSWLTVV.